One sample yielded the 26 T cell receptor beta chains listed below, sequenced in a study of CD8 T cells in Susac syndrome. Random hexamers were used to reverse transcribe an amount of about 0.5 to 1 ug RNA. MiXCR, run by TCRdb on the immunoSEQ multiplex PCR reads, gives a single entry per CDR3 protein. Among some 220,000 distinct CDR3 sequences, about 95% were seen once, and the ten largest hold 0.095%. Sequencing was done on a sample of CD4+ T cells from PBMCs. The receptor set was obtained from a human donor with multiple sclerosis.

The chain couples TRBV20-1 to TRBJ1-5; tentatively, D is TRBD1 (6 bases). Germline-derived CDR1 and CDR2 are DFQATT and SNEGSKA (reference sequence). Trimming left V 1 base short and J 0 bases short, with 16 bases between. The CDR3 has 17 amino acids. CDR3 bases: TGCAGTGCTAGAGGGGGGGGCAGAGATCATAGCAATCAGCCCCAGCATTTT. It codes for CSARGGGRDHSNQPQHF.

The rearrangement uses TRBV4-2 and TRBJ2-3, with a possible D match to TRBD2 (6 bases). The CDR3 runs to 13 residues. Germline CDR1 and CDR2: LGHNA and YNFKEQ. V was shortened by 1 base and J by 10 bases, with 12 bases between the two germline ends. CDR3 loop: CASSQGERGAQYF. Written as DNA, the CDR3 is TGTGCCAGCAGCCAAGGAGAGCGCGGGGCGCAGTATTTT.

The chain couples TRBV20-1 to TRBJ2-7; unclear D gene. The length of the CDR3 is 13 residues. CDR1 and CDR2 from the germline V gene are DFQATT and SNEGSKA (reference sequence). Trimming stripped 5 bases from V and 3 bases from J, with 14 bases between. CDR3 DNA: TGCAGTGCTTCGGAAGGTCTGGGCTACGAGCAGTACTTC. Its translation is CSASEGLGYEQYF.

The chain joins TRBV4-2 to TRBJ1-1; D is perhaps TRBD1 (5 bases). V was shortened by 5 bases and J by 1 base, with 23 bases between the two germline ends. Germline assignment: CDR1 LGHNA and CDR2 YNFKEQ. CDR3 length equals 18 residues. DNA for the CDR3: TGTGCCAGCAGCGAAGCGAGGGACGGAAGAACGACGAACACTGAAGCTTTCTTT. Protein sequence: CASSEARDGRTTNTEAFF.

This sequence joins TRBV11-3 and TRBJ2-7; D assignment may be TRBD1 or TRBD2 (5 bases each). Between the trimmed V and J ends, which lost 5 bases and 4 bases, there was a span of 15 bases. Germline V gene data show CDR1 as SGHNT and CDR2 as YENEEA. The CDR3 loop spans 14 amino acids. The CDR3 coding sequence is TGTGCCAGCAGCCCCGGGACGTCATCATACGAGCAGTACTTC. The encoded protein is CASSPGTSSYEQYF.

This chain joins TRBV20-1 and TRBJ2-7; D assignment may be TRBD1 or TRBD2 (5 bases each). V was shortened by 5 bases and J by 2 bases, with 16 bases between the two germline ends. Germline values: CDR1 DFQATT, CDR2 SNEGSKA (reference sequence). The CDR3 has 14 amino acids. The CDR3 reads CSAEWGTGTYEQYF. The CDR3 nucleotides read TGCAGTGCTGAGTGGGGGACGGGAACCTACGAGCAGTACTTC.

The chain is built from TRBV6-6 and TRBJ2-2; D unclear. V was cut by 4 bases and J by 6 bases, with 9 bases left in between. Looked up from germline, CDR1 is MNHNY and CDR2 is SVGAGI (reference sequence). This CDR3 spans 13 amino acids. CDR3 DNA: TGTGCCAGCAGTTCTCTAGGGCCCGGGGAGCTGTTTTTT. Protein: CASSSLGPGELFF.

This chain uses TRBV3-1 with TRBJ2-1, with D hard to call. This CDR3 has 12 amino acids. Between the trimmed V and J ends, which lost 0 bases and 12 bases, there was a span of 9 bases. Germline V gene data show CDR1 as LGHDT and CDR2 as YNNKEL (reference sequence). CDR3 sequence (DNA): TGTGCCAGCAGCCAAGACGCCGGTGGGCAGTTCTTC. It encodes CASSQDAGGQFF.

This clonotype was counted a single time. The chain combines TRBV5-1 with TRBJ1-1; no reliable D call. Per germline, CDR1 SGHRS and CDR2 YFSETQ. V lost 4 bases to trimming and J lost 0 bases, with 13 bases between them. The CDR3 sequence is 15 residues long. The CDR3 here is CASSQPTDLNTEAFF. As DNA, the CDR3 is TGCGCCAGCAGCCAACCTACAGACCTGAACACTGAAGCTTTCTTT.

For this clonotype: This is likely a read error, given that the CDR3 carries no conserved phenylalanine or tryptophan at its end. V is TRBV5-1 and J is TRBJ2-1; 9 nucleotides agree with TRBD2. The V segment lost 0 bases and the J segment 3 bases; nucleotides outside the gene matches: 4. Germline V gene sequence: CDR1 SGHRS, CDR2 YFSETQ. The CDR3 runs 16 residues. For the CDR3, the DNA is TGCGCCAGCAGCTTGGAGAGTAGCGGGAGCTACAATGAGCAGTTCCTC. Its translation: CASSLESSGSYNEQFL.

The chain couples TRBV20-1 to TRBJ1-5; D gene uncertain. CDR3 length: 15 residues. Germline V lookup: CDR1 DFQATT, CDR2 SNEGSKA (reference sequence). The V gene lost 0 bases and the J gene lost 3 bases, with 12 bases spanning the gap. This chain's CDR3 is CSARDGVLVNQPQHF. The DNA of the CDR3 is TGCAGTGCTAGAGATGGGGTTCTAGTCAATCAGCCCCAGCATTTT.

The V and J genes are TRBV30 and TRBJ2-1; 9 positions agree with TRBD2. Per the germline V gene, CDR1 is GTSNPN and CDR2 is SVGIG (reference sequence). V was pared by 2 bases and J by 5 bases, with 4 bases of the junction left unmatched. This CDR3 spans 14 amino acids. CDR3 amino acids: CAWSPGTSHNEQFF. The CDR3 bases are TGTGCCTGGAGTCCCGGGACTAGCCACAATGAGCAGTTCTTC.

CDR3 bases: TGTGCCAGCTCACCAGATCGTTCACGAGATGACCAGTACTTC. Its translation is CASSPDRSRDDQYF. This chain links TRBV18 with TRBJ2-5; no clear D. V was cut by 2 bases and J by 10 bases, with 17 bases left in between. The CDR3 contains 14 residues. Germline V lookup: CDR1 KGHSH, CDR2 LQKENI.

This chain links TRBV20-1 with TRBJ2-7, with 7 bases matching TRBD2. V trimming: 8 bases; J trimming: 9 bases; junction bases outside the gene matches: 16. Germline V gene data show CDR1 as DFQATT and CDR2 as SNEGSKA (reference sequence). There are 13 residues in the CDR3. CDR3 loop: CSFSRTGLRGQYF. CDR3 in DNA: TGCAGTTTTTCTAGGACGGGACTACGAGGGCAGTACTTC.

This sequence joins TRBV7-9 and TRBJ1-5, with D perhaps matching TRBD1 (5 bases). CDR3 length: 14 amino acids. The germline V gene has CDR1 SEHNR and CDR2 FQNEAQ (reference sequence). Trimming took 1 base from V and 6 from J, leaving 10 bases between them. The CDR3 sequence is CASSLEPGSQPQHF. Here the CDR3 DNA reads TGTGCCAGCAGCTTAGAGCCAGGGAGTCAGCCCCAGCATTTT.

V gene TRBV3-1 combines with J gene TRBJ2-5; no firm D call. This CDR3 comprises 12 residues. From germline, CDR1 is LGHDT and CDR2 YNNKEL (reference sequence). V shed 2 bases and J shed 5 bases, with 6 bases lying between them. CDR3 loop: CASSQLTETQYF. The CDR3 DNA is TGTGCCAGCAGCCAATTGACGGAGACCCAGTACTTC.

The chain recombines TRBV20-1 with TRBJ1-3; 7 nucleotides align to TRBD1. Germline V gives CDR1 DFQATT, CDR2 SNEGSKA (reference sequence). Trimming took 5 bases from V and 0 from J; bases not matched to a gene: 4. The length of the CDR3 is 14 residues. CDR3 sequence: CSARWTGSGNTIYF. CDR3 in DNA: TGCAGTGCTCGATGGACAGGCTCTGGAAACACCATATATTTT.

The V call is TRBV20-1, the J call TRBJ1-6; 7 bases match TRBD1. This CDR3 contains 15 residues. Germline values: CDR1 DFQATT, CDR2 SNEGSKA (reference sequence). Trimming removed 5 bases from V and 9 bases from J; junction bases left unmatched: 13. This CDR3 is CSAEDGDRAGSPLHF. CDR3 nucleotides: TGCAGTGCTGAAGATGGAGACAGGGCCGGTTCACCCCTCCACTTT.

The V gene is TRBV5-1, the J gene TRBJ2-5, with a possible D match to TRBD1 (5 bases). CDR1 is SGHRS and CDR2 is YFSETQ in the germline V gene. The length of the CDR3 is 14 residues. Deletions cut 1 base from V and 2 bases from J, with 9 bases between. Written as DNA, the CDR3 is TGCGCCAGCAGCTTGAGGGGAAAGCAAGAGACCCAGTACTTC. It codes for CASSLRGKQETQYF.

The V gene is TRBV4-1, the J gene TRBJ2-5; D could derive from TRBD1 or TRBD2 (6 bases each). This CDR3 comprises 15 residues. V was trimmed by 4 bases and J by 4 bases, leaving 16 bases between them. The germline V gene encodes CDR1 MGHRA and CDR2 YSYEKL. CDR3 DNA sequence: TGCGCCAGCAGCCCCCTCGGCAGGGGAGGAGAGACCCAGTACTTC. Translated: CASSPLGRGGETQYF.

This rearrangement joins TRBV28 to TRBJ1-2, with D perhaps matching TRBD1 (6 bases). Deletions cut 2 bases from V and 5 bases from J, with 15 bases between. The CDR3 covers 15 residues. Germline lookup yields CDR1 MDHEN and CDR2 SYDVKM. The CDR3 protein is CASSLVGRGGYGYTF. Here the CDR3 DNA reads TGTGCCAGCAGTTTAGTTGGCAGGGGAGGATATGGCTACACCTTC.

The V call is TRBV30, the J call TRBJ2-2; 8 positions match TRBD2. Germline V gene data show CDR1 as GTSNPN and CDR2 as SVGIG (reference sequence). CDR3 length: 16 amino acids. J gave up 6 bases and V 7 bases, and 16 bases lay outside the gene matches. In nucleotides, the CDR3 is TGTGCCTCCCAAATACCCCTAGCGGGTATCTCCGGGGAGCTGTTTTTT. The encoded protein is CASQIPLAGISGELFF.

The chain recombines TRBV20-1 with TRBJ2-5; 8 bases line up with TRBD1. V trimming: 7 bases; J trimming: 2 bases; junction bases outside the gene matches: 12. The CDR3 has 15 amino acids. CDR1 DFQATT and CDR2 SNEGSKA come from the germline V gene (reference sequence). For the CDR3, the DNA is TGCAGTGGGACGACCGGGACAGGCGATCAAGAGACCCAGTACTTC. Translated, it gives CSGTTGTGDQETQYF.

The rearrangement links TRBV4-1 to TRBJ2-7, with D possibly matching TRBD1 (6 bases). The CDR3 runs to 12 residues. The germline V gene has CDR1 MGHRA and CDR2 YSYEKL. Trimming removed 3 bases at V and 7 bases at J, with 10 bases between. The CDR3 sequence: CASSHPGQEQYF. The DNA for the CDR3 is TGCGCCAGCAGCCATCCTGGACAGGAGCAGTACTTC.

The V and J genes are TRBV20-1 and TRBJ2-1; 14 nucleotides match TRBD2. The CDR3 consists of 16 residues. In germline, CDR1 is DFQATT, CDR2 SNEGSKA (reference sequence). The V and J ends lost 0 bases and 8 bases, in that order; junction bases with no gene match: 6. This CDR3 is CSARDPETSGRDEQFF. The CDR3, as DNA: TGCAGTGCTAGAGATCCGGAGACTAGCGGGAGGGATGAGCAGTTCTTC.

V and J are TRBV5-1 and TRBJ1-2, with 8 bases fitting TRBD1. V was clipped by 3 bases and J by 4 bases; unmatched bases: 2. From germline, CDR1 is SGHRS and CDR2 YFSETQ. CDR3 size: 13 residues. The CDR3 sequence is CASSWDRTYGYTF. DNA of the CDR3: TGCGCCAGCAGCTGGGACAGGACCTATGGCTACACCTTC.